This entry features one T cell receptor (beta chain) sequence. Its antigen is still unknown. The entry originates in a study of T cell repertoires in cytomegalovirus infection. The wider study: HLA-B-restricted CMV epitopes that are well studied were used alongside recently identified HLA-C-restricted ones. Broader study findings: Clonotype analysis showed dominance of the ex vivo response by HLA-C-restricted CMV-specific TCR beta clonotypes. Frequencies of public TCR beta families were cumulated, and this identified carriers of CMV plus the relevant HLA.

TCRdb re-analysed the reads in MiXCR, keeping a single row per CDR3 protein. The sample lists about 920,000 distinct CDR3 sequences, 30% to 40% seen once, with about 14% in the top ten. This CDR3 is built from 15 residues. V was shortened by 0 bases and J by 6 bases, with 11 bases between the two germline ends. The germline V gene encodes CDR1 MGHRA and CDR2 YSYEKL. Material: cultured CD8+ T cells from PBMCs, obtained from culture after CMV antigen stimulation. This clonotype was sampled from a human donor in good health (CMV status not recorded). Some clones in this sample may be carry-over from other donors' samples. The rearrangement links TRBV4-1 to TRBJ2-2; D gene ambiguous. The CDR3 loop is CASSQDKETAGELFF. In nucleotides, the CDR3 is TGCGCCAGCAGCCAAGATAAGGAGACGGCCGGGGAGCTGTTTTTT.